This TCR beta chain originates from a study of blood T cell repertoires in COVID-19. Turning to the study itself: Sites across the United States, Italy and Spain contributed samples from acute and convalescent COVID-19. PBMCs, B-cell-depleted T cells, or T cells provided the cDNA or gDNA that made up the material.

Per the original methods: The authors estimated nucleated cell counts from reference gene primer amplification. Clones were read by immunoSEQ multiplex PCR, and TCRdb kept only the in-frame ones, dropping some. V and J calls and clone size are as listed in that table; D and trimming were resolved from the DNA. The sample contains some 280,000 clones, about nine tenths of which appear only once. This clone has only one observation. The CDR3 has 14 residues. Per germline, CDR1 SGDLS and CDR2 YYNGEE. Trimming took 3 bases from V and 6 from J; bases not matched to a gene: 6. The V call is TRBV9, the J call TRBJ2-1; 7 bases line up with TRBD2. Sequencing input: peripheral blood. The sequence came from a woman aged 40 to 50 who had recovered from COVID-19. CDR3 in DNA: TGTGCCAGCAGCGCCCGACTAGCTGGCAATGAGCAGTTCTTC. This sequence encodes CASSARLAGNEQFF.